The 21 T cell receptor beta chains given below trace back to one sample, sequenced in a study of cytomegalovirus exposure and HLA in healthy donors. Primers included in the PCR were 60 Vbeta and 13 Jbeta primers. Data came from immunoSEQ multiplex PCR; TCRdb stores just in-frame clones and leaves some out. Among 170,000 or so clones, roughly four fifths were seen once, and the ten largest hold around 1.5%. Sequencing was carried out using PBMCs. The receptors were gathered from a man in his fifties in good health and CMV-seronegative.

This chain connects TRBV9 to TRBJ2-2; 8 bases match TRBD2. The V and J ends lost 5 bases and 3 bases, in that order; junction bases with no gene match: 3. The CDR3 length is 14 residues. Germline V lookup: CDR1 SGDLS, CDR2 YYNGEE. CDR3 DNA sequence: TGTGCCAGCAGTAGGCGGGAGGACACCGGGGAGCTGTTTTTT. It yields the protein CASSRREDTGELFF.

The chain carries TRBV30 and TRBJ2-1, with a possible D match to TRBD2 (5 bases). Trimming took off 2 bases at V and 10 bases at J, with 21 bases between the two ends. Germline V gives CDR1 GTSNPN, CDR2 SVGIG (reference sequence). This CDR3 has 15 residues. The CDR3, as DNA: TGTGCCTGGAGTCCCATGGCTAGCCGGGCTGGGGAGCAGTTCTTC. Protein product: CAWSPMASRAGEQFF.

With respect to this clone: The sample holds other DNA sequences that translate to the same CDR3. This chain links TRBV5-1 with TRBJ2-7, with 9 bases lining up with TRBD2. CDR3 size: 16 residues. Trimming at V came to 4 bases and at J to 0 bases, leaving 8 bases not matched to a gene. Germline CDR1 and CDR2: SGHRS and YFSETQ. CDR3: CASSGGLAGLSYEQYF. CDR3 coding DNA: TGCGCCAGCAGCGGCGGCCTAGCGGGACTCTCCTACGAGCAGTACTTC.

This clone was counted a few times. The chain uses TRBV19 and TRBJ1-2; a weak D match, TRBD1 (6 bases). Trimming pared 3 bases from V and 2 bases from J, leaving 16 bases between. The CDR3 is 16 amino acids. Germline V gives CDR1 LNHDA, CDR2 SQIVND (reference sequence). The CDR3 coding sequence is TGTGCCAGTAGTATTCCCCTCGGGACACCCAACTATGGCTACACCTTC. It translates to CASSIPLGTPNYGYTF. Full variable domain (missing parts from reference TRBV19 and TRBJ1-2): DGGITQSPKYLFRKEGQNVTLSCEQNLNHDAMYWYRQDPGQGLRLIYYSQIVNDFQKGDIAEGYSVSREKKESFPLTVTSAQKNPTAFYLCASSIPLGTPNYGYTFGSGTRLTVV.

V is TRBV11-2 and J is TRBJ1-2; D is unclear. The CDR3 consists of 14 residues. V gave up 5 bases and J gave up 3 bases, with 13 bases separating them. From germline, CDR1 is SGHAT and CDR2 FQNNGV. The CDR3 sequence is CASSPRQAYYGYTF. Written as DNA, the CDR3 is TGTGCCAGCAGCCCCCGGCAGGCCTACTATGGCTACACCTTC. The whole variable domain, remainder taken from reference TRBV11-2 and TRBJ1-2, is EAGVAQSPRYKIIEKRQSVAFWCNPISGHATLYWYQQILGQGPKLLIQFQNNGVVDDSQLPKDRFSAERLKGVDSTLKIQPAKLEDSAVYLCASSPRQAYYGYTFGSGTRLTVV.

The CDR3 loop reads CASSFFPTSGVGDTQYF. CDR3 in DNA: TGTGCCAGCAGCTTTTTCCCGACTAGCGGGGTCGGGGATACGCAGTATTTT. The J gene is TRBJ2-3, the V gene TRBV5-8, with 11 bases fitting TRBD2. V trimming: 2 bases; J trimming: 6 bases; junction bases outside the gene matches: 11. The CDR3 loop spans 17 amino acids. CDR1 and CDR2 from the germline V gene are SGHTS and YDEGEE.

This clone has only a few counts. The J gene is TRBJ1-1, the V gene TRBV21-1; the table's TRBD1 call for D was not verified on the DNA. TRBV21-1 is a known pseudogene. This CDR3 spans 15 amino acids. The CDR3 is CASSINIRINTEAFF. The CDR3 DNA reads TGTGCCAGCAGCATAAACATCCGAATAAACACTGAAGCTTTCTTT.

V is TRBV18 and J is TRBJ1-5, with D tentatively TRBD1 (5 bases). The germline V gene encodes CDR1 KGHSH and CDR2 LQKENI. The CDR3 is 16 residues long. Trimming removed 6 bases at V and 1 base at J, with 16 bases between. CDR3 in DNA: TGTGCCAGCTCGCCGCAGCGGGCAGGGAGCAATCAGCCCCAGCATTTT. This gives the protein CASSPQRAGSNQPQHF.

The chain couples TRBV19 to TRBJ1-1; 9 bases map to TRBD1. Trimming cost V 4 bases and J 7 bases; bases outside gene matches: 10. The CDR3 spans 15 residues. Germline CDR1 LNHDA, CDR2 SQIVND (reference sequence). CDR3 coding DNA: TGTGCCAGTAGTAATCCGTACAGGGGGCGCGTTGAAGCTTTCTTT. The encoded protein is CASSNPYRGRVEAFF.

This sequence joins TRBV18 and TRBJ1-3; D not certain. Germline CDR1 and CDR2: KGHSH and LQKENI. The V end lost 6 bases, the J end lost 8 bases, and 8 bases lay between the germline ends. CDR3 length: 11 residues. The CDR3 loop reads CASSLQDTIYF. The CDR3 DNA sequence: TGTGCCAGCTCCCTGCAGGACACCATATATTTT.

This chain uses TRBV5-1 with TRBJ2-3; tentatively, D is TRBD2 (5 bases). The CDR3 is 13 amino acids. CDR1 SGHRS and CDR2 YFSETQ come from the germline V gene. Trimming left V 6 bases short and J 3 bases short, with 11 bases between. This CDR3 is CASKRVSTDTQYF. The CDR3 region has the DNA TGCGCCAGCAAGAGGGTCTCGACAGATACGCAGTATTTT.

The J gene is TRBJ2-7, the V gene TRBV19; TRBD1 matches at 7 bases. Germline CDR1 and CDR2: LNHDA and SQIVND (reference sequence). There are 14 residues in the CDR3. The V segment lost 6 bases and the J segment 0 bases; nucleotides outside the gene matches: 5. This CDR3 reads CASSPTGHSYEQYF. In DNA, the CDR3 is TGTGCCAGTAGCCCGACAGGGCACTCCTACGAGCAGTACTTC.

The CDR3 DNA follows: TGCGCCAGCAGCCGGGGACTAGCGGGAGGGCTCGGAGAGACCCAGTACTTC. Translated: CASSRGLAGGLGETQYF. The V and J genes are TRBV5-1 and TRBJ2-5, with TRBD2 matching over 16 bases. CDR3 length: 17 amino acids. The J segment lost 4 bases and the V segment lost 4 bases, leaving 7 bases of the junction unmatched. Germline values: CDR1 SGHRS, CDR2 YFSETQ.

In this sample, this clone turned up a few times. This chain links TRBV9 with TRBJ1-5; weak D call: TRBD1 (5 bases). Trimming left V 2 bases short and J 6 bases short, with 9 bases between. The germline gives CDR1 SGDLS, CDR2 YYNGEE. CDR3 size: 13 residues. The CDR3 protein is CASSVGLGQPQHF. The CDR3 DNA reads TGTGCCAGCAGCGTGGGGCTCGGTCAGCCCCAGCATTTT.

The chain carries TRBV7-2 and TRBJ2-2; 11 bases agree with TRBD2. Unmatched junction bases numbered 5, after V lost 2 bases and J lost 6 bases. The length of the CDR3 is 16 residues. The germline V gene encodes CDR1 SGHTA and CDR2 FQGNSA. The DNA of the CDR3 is TGTGCCAGCAGCTTAAGTAGCGGGGGGGTTGCCGGGGAGCTGTTTTTT. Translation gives CASSLSSGGVAGELFF. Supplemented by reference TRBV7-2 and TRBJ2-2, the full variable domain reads GAGVSQSPSNKVTEKGKDVELRCDPISGHTALYWYRQSLGQGLEFLIYFQGNSAPDKSGLPSDRFSAERTGGSVSTLTIQRTQQEDSAVYLCASSLSSGGVAGELFFGEGSRLTVL.

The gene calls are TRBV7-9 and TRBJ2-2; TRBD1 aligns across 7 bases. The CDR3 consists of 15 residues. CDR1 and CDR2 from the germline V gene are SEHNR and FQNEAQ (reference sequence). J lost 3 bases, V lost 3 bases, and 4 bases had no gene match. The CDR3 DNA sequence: TGTGCCAGCAGCTTTGGACAGGTACACACCGGGGAGCTGTTTTTT. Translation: CASSFGQVHTGELFF. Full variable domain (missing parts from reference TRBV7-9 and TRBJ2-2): DTGVSQNPRHKITKRGQNVTFRCDPISEHNRLYWYRQTLGQGPEFLTYFQNEAQLEKSRLLSDRFSAERPKGSFSTLEIQRTEQGDSAMYLCASSFGQVHTGELFFGEGSRLTVL.

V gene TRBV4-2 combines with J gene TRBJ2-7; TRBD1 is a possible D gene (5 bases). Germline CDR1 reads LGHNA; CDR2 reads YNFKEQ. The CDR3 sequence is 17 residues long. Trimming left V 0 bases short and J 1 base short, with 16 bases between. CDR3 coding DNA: TGTGCCAGCAGCCAAGAAATTCGACAGTTGGGATCCTACGAGCAGTACTTC. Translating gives CASSQEIRQLGSYEQYF.

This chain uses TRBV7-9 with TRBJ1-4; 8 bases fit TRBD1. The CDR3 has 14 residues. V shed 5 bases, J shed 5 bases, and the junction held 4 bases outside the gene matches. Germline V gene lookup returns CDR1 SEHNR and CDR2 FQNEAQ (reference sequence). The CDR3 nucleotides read TGTGCCAGCAGCCCGAGGACAGGGAATGAAAAACTGTTTTTT. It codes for CASSPRTGNEKLFF.

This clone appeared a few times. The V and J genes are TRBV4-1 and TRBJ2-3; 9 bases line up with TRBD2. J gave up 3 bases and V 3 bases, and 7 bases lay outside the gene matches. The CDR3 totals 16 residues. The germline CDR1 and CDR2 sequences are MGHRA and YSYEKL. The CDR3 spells CASSQLAGAGTDTQYF. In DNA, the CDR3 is TGCGCCAGCAGCCAGTTAGCGGGAGCAGGGACAGATACGCAGTATTTT.

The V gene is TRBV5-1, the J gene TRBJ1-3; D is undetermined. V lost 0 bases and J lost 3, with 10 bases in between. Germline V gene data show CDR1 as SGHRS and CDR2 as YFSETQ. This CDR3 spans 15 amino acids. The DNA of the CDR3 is TGCGCCAGCAGCTTGGGGTCAGGAATTGGAAACACCATATATTTT. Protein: CASSLGSGIGNTIYF.

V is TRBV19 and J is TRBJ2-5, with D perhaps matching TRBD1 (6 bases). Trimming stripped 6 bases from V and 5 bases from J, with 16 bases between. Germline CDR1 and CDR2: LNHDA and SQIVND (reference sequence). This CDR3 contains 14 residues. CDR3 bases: TGTGCCAGTAGCCCACAGGGCTTTGCCGAGACCCAGTACTTC. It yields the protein CASSPQGFAETQYF.